Listed here is a single T cell receptor (beta chain). The source of the sample is a study of blood T cell repertoires in COVID-19. Background on the study: The United States, Italy and Spain were the sources of the acute and convalescent COVID-19 samples.

Trimming stripped 8 bases from V and 1 base from J, with 8 bases between. There are 12 residues in the CDR3. Germline CDR1 is LGHDT and CDR2 is YNNKEL (reference sequence). Under the authors' procedure: Nucleated cell number was recorded as an estimate derived from reference gene primer amplification. Here immunoSEQ multiplex PCR was the method, and the copy in TCRdb shows in-frame clones only, minus some. From that table come the V and J calls and clone size; the DNA was used to work out D and trimming. This table has approximately 470,000 clones, around 87% appearing once. J is TRBJ1-1 and V is TRBV3-1 (or the pseudogene TRBV3-2), with D unclear. Sequencing used PBMCs or T cells enriched from blood (not recorded which). The receptor's source is a woman under 30 who had recovered from COVID-19. Here the CDR3 DNA reads TGTGCCAGCTCCGGAGGGAACACTGAAGCTTTCTTT. It translates to CASSGGNTEAFF.